This is a list of T cell receptor beta chains from one sample in a study of T cell responses to AZD1222 COVID-19 vaccine. Sequencing used immunoSEQ multiplex PCR; TCRdb keeps in-frame clones, though not all of them. The data show roughly 150,000 clones, 85% to 95% seen once. The sample was peripheral blood, taken on day 0 of AZD1222 vaccination. The receptors stem from an adult in good health. The CDR3 runs from the conserved cysteine through the conserved F or W. A D gene is named only where the DNA matches it firmly. Some rows have no size entry. The others give once, few or many, or a class for an expanded clone.

>TRBV11-2|NA|TRBJ1-1|NA
TGTGCCAGCAGCTTAGGTACGAACACTGAAGCTTTCTTT
CASSLGTNTEAFF
>TRBV2|NA|TRBJ1-4|NA
TGTGCCAGCACCCCGAGGGAAAATGAAAAACTGTTTTTT
CASTPRENEKLFF
>TRBV5-1|TRBD2|TRBJ2-1|NA
TGCGCCAGCAGCTTAGTTGGCGGGAGGGGGTACAATGAGCAGTTCTTC
CASSLVGGRGYNEQFF
>TRBV21-1|NA|TRBJ2-7|once
TGTGCCAGCAGCAAAAAAGGGACTAGCCGTTCGGTTCAGCAGTACTTC
CASSKKGTSRSVQQYF
>TRBV10-3|NA|TRBJ2-7|NA
TGTGCCATCAGTGAGTCGATAACGGGCTACGAGCAGTACTTC
CAISESITGYEQYF
>TRBV5-8|TRBD1|TRBJ1-5|once
TGTGCCAGCAGCCTGGGACAGGGTGGGAATCAGCCCCAGCATTTT
CASSLGQGGNQPQHF
>TRBV4-3|NA|TRBJ1-6|once
TGCGCCAGCAGCCCCTCATTGAAGGGTTCACCCCTCCACTTT
CASSPSLKGSPLHF
>TRBV7-8|TRBD2|TRBJ2-1|NA
TGTGCCAGCAGCCCTAGCGGGGGGCCAAACAATGAGCAGTTCTTC
CASSPSGGPNNEQFF
>TRBV9|NA|TRBJ1-2|NA
TGTGCCAGCAGCGTAGGCACGAATCCATATGGCTACACCTTC
CASSVGTNPYGYTF
>TRBV18|NA|TRBJ1-5|NA
TGTGCCAGCTCACCTACGAATGAGATCAATCAGCCCCAGCATTTT
CASSPTNEINQPQHF
>TRBV2|TRBD1|TRBJ2-5|NA
TGTGCCAGCAAATCGGGGACAGGCATGCAAGAGACCCAGTACTTC
CASKSGTGMQETQYF
>TRBV5-1|TRBD2|TRBJ2-7|NA
TGCGCCAGCAGCCCGGAAGGGACTAGCATTACCTACGAGCAGTACTTC
CASSPEGTSITYEQYF
>TRBV7-9|NA|TRBJ2-4|NA
TGTGCCAGCAGCTTAGTATCCGGTCCCCTACCGCAGTACTTC
CASSLVSGPLPQYF
>TRBV28|NA|TRBJ1-1|NA
TGTGCCAGCAGCGGGGGGAACACTGAAGCTTTCTTT
CASSGGNTEAFF
>TRBV18|TRBD1|TRBJ1-5|NA
TGTGCCAGCTCACCTGCGGGGACAGGGGGCCAGGAGCCCCAGCATTTT
CASSPAGTGGQEPQHF
>TRBV10-3|TRBD1|TRBJ2-7|NA
TGTGCCATCAGTGGAGCTACAGGGGGCCAGGGCGAGCAGTACTTC
CAISGATGGQGEQYF
>TRBV4-3|NA|TRBJ1-2|NA
TGCGCCAGCAGCCAAGATCGGACGGCTTATGGCTACACCTTC
CASSQDRTAYGYTF
>TRBV7-8|NA|TRBJ2-5|NA
TGTGCCAGCAGGGAAAGTAACCCGTACCAAGAGACCCAGTACTTC
CASRESNPYQETQYF
>TRBV7-9|NA|TRBJ1-3|NA
TGTGCCAGCAGCTTAGGGGGACTGGACTCTGGAAACACCATATATTTT
CASSLGGLDSGNTIYF
>TRBV15|TRBD1|TRBJ1-1|NA
TGTGCCATAGCCTGGAGACAGGGCGGTGAAGCTTTCTTT
CAIAWRQGGEAFF
>TRBV9|TRBD1|TRBJ1-2|NA
TGTGCCAGCAGCCCCCGGGTGGACAGGAGGGGGGACTATGGCTACACCTTC
CASSPRVDRRGDYGYTF
>TRBV2|TRBD1|TRBJ1-1|NA
TGTGCCAGCAGTGAATTCCCGCCGGACAGGGGACCTGAAGCTTTCTTT
CASSEFPPDRGPEAFF
>TRBV5-1|NA|TRBJ1-2|few
TGCGCCAGCAGATCAGGGGATAGCGCCTATGGCTACACCTTC
CASRSGDSAYGYTF
>TRBV29-1|NA|TRBJ1-1|NA
TGCAGCGGGGAGTTCCGCGTCGGCGTCACTGAAGCTTTCTTT
CSGEFRVGVTEAFF
>TRBV7-8|TRBD2|TRBJ2-6|NA
TGTGCCAGCAGCCCTAGACTAGCGGGGCGCTCTGGGGCCAACGTCCTGACTTTC
CASSPRLAGRSGANVLTF
>TRBV7-2|NA|TRBJ2-2|NA
TGTGCCAGCAGCTATCACCCGGGGGAGCTCGGGGAGCTGTTTTTT
CASSYHPGELGELFF
>TRBV4-3|TRBD1|TRBJ1-2|NA
TGCGCCAGCAAAATCGGGACAGGGAGTGACTATGGCTACACCTTC
CASKIGTGSDYGYTF
>TRBV20-1|TRBD1|TRBJ1-1|NA
TGCAGTGCTAGTCCCCCGGACAGGGCCACTGAAGCTTTCTTT
CSASPPDRATEAFF
>TRBV5-1|TRBD2|TRBJ2-1|NA
TGCGCCAGCAGCTTGGTGCCTCCGGGACTAGCGGGGGGGCCCTACAATGAGCAGTTCTTC
CASSLVPPGLAGGPYNEQFF
>TRBV19|NA|TRBJ1-4|NA
TGTGCCAGTACCCCCTCGGTTAATGAAAAACTGTTTTTT
CASTPSVNEKLFF
>TRBV7-2|TRBD1|TRBJ1-2|NA
TGTGCCAGCAGCCTCACAGGGGACTATGGCTACACCTTC
CASSLTGDYGYTF
>TRBV5-6|NA|TRBJ2-7|NA
TGTGCCAGCAGCCCCGTGGCAGGCACGAGCTCCTACGAGCAGTACTTC
CASSPVAGTSSYEQYF